A single sample gave rise to the 21 T cell receptor beta chains below, sequenced in a study of blood T cell repertoires in COVID-19 (dated by TCRdb to the early 2020s). Libraries were constructed by the immunoSEQ multiplex PCR assay. Here the immuneACCESS table is served through TCRdb, limited to in-frame sequences with V and J called. Missing clones are a known gap in these copies; in checked studies unresolved V genes cover under half, and the rest lacks a known reason. Within this sample are about half a million clones, with 88% of them counted one time only. The ten top clones hold under 9.5% of the sample. Sequenced sample: PBMCs or T cells enriched from blood (not recorded which). Every receptor here comes from a woman aged 60-75 years who had recovered from COVID-19.

The chain couples TRBV7-9 to TRBJ1-4; TRBD1 might be the D (6 bases). The CDR3 runs to 15 residues. The germline V and J ends were trimmed by 5 bases and 4 bases, with 14 bases remaining between them. Germline assignment: CDR1 SEHNR and CDR2 FQNEAQ (reference sequence). In DNA form, the CDR3 reads TGTGCCAGCAGCACCCTCAGGGACATTAATGAAAAACTGTTTTTT. Its translation is CASSTLRDINEKLFF.

The V gene is TRBV5-1, the J gene TRBJ2-4; TRBD2 agrees at 10 bases. The CDR3 sequence is 14 residues long. CDR1 and CDR2 (germline): SGHRS, YFSETQ. V lost 3 bases and J lost 7; bases outside the gene matches: 4. CDR3 residues: CASSSGLAYNIQYF. The CDR3 DNA is TGCGCCAGCAGCTCGGGACTAGCGTATAACATTCAGTACTTC. Together with reference TRBV5-1 and TRBJ2-4, the CDR3 gives the full variable domain: KAGVTQTPRYLIKTRGQQVTLSCSPISGHRSVSWYQQTPGQGLQFLFEYFSETQRNKGNFPGRFSGRQFSNSRSEMNVSTLELGDSALYLCASSSGLAYNIQYFGAGTRLSVL.

V gene TRBV28 combines with J gene TRBJ1-1; 7 bases are shared with TRBD1. V gave up 6 bases and J gave up 1 base; unmatched junction bases: 8. The CDR3 has 15 amino acids. Germline V CDR1 and CDR2: MDHEN, SYDVKM. CDR3 sequence reads: CASSTRGQQNTEAFF. The CDR3 bases are TGTGCCAGCAGCACGCGGGGACAGCAGAACACTGAAGCTTTCTTT.

The chain recombines TRBV19 with TRBJ1-5, with 9 bases fitting TRBD1. This CDR3 is built from 15 residues. Germline CDR1 reads LNHDA; CDR2 reads SQIVND (reference sequence). Trimming took 5 bases from V and 3 from J; bases not matched to a gene: 5. CDR3 coding DNA: TGTGCCAGTAGTCTCGGACAGGGGACCAATCAGCCCCAGCATTTT. Protein product: CASSLGQGTNQPQHF.

The rearrangement uses TRBV9 and TRBJ1-6; D is ambiguous. Germline CDR1 reads SGDLS; CDR2 reads YYNGEE. With 0 bases removed from V and 4 bases from J, the gap between germline ends came to 11 bases. This CDR3 is 16 amino acids long. CDR3 DNA: TGTGCCAGCAGCGTAGGGGCGGGCGCTTATAATTCACCCCTCCACTTT. This encodes CASSVGAGAYNSPLHF.

The chain has TRBV5-4 and TRBJ2-1; 8 nucleotides match TRBD2. The CDR3 is 15 amino acids. The junction had 1 base not matched to a gene; V was cut back by 0 bases and J by 2 bases. From germline, CDR1 is SGHNT and CDR2 YYREEE (reference sequence). CDR3 DNA: TGTGCCAGCAGCTTGGCCGGGGGGGCCTACAATGAGCAGTTCTTC. Amino acid sequence: CASSLAGGAYNEQFF.

The V gene is TRBV9, the J gene TRBJ1-6, with D unresolved. The CDR3 has 14 residues. CDR1 and CDR2 from the germline V gene are SGDLS and YYNGEE. V was shortened by 3 bases and J by 5 bases, with 9 bases between the two germline ends. Here the CDR3 reads CASSGTSDNSPLHF. The CDR3 nucleotides read TGTGCCAGCAGCGGAACCTCGGATAATTCACCCCTCCACTTT.

This clone has a handful of counts. V usage is TRBV14 and J usage is TRBJ1-1, with D unresolved. Per germline, CDR1 SGHDN and CDR2 FVKESK. Between the trimmed V and J ends, which lost 4 bases and 4 bases, there was a span of 10 bases. The CDR3 runs to 13 residues. As DNA, the CDR3 is TGTGCCAGCAGCCGAGAATTCAGCACTGAAGCTTTCTTT. Encoded protein: CASSREFSTEAFF.

V and J are TRBV5-1 and TRBJ2-6; no clear D gene. CDR1 SGHRS and CDR2 YFSETQ come from the germline V gene. The CDR3 is 14 residues long. Trimming stripped 4 bases from V and 0 bases from J, with 5 bases between. The chain's CDR3 is CASSRSSGANVLTF. CDR3 nucleotides: TGCGCCAGCAGCCGTAGCTCTGGGGCCAACGTCCTGACTTTC. Based on the CDR3 plus reference TRBV5-1 and TRBJ2-6, the full variable domain is KAGVTQTPRYLIKTRGQQVTLSCSPISGHRSVSWYQQTPGQGLQFLFEYFSETQRNKGNFPGRFSGRQFSNSRSEMNVSTLELGDSALYLCASSRSSGANVLTFGAGSRLTVL.

This clone was detected once. V gene TRBV12-5 combines with J gene TRBJ1-2; 7 nucleotides align to TRBD1. The CDR3 loop spans 14 amino acids. Trimming cost V 0 bases and J 4 bases; bases outside gene matches: 2. CDR1 is LGHNT, CDR2 FRNRAP, per germline. The DNA of the CDR3 is TGTGCTAGTGGTTTGGTACAGGGGATCTATGGCTACACCTTC. It specifies CASGLVQGIYGYTF.

This chain connects TRBV20-1 to TRBJ2-3, with 8 bases aligning to TRBD2. CDR1 is DFQATT, CDR2 SNEGSKA, per germline (reference sequence). The CDR3 spans 16 residues. Trimming took 3 bases from V and 0 from J; bases not matched to a gene: 8. The DNA of the CDR3 is TGCAGTGCTAGTTTCCGGGGGGGTACTAGCACAGATACGCAGTATTTT. Translated, it gives CSASFRGGTSTDTQYF.

This clone turned up a few times. Other DNA sequences from this sample encode an identical CDR3 as well. The chain combines TRBV5-1 with TRBJ1-1, with TRBD1 as a possible D gene (5 bases). This CDR3 is built from 15 residues. V lost 3 bases and J 1 base, leaving 13 bases between the germline ends. Per the germline V gene, CDR1 is SGHRS and CDR2 is YFSETQ. The CDR3 DNA follows: TGCGCCAGCAGCTCGTTAGACAGACCGAACACTGAAGCTTTCTTT. Protein sequence: CASSSLDRPNTEAFF.

CDR3 coding DNA: TGTGCCAGCAGTTTGCCGGGGAAAGATACGCAGTATTTT. Protein: CASSLPGKDTQYF. The chain uses TRBV2 and TRBJ2-3; tentatively, D is TRBD2 (5 bases). Trimming shortened V by 5 bases and J by 5 bases, and 11 bases separated the two germline ends. The CDR3 is made up of 13 amino acids. Germline loops: CDR1 SNHLY, CDR2 FYNNEI.

The chain joins TRBV2 to TRBJ1-5, with TRBD1 as a possible D gene (6 bases). Trimming took off 5 bases at V and 3 bases at J, with 20 bases between the two ends. Germline CDR1 reads SNHLY; CDR2 reads FYNNEI. The CDR3 runs 17 residues. CDR3 amino acids: CASSSPQGTLPNQPQHF. CDR3 nucleotide sequence: TGTGCCAGCAGTTCACCACAGGGTACTCTCCCCAATCAGCCCCAGCATTTT.

The rearrangement links TRBV7-9 to TRBJ2-3; TRBD2 matches 7 bases. The germline gives CDR1 SEHNR, CDR2 FQNEAQ (reference sequence). Unmatched junction bases numbered 9, after V lost 4 bases and J lost 8 bases. The CDR3 totals 14 residues. CDR3 sequence reads: CASSWGGPQGTQYF. CDR3 coding DNA: TGTGCCAGCAGCTGGGGAGGGCCTCAGGGTACGCAGTATTTT.

V usage is TRBV10-3 and J usage is TRBJ1-3; D perhaps matches TRBD1 (5 bases). V dropped 6 bases and J dropped 0 bases, with 9 bases sitting between them. This CDR3 region has 14 residues. The germline V gene encodes CDR1 ENHRY and CDR2 SYGVKD. CDR3 region: CAIRDTRSGNTIYF. In DNA form, the CDR3 reads TGTGCCATCAGGGACACCCGCTCTGGAAACACCATATATTTT.

The chain joins TRBV3-1 (or the pseudogene TRBV3-2) to TRBJ2-5, with TRBD1 as a possible D gene (5 bases). V lost 1 base and J lost 6, with 12 bases in between. The CDR3 is 14 residues long. Germline V gene data show CDR1 as LGHDT and CDR2 as YNNKEL (reference sequence). CDR3: CASSQANRYKTQYF. CDR3 nucleotide sequence: TGTGCCAGCAGCCAAGCTAACAGGTATAAGACCCAGTACTTC.

This rearrangement joins TRBV6-5 to TRBJ1-2; TRBD1 agrees at 7 bases. With V trimmed by 10 bases and J by 7 bases, 12 bases remained unmatched. The CDR3 runs 13 residues. Germline V gene sequence: CDR1 MNHEY, CDR2 SVGAGI. CDR3 region: CATRPGQVFGYTF. The CDR3 bases are TGTGCCACCCGCCCAGGACAGGTTTTTGGCTACACCTTC.

This clone was observed once. V gene TRBV19 combines with J gene TRBJ1-1, with D tentatively TRBD1 (5 bases). The CDR3 extends over 17 amino acids. The V end was cut by 1 base, the J end by 4 bases, with 19 bases between. CDR1 and CDR2 (germline): LNHDA, SQIVND (reference sequence). The CDR3 here is CASSIGPRQGKGTEAFF. Written as DNA, the CDR3 is TGTGCCAGTAGTATAGGCCCCCGGCAGGGCAAGGGCACTGAAGCTTTCTTT.

J is TRBJ1-2 and V is TRBV5-1, with 7 positions matching TRBD1. The germline gives CDR1 SGHRS, CDR2 YFSETQ. This CDR3 has 15 residues. The J segment lost 3 bases and the V segment lost 4 bases, leaving 9 bases of the junction unmatched. CDR3 bases: TGCGCCAGCAGCACCGGACAGGCCGGGGACTATGGCTACACCTTC. Protein: CASSTGQAGDYGYTF.

This chain joins TRBV2 and TRBJ2-5; tentatively, D is TRBD1 (6 bases). Looked up from germline, CDR1 is SNHLY and CDR2 is FYNNEI. This CDR3 comprises 14 residues. V lost 4 bases, J lost 3 bases, and 12 bases lay in between. As DNA, the CDR3 is TGTGCCAGCAGTGCGGACAGTGGTGAAGAGACCCAGTACTTC. This encodes CASSADSGEETQYF.